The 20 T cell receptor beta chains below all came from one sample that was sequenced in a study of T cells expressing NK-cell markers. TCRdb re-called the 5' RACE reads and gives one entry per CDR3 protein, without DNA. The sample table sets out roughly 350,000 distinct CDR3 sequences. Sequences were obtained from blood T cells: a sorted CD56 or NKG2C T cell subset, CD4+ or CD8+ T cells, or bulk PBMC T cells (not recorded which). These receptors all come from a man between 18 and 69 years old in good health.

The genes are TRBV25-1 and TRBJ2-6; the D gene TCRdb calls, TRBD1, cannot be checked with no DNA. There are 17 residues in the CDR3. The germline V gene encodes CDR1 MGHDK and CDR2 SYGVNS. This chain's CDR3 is CASSVGQGLSGANVLTF.

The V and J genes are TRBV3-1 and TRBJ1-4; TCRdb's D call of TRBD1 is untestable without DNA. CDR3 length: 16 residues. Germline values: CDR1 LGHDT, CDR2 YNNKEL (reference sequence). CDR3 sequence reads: CASSQPGRPTNEKLFF.

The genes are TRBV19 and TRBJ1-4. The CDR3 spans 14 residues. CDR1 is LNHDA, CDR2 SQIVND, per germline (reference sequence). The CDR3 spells CASRDGATNEKLFF.

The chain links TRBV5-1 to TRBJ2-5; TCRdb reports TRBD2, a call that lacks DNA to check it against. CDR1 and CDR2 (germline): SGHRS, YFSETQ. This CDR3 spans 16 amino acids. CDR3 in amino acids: CASSRLLRAASETQYF.

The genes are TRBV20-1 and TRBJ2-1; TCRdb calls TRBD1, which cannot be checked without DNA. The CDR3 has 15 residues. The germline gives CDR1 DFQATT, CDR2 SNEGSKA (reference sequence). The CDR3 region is CSAEIRDKSYNEQFF.

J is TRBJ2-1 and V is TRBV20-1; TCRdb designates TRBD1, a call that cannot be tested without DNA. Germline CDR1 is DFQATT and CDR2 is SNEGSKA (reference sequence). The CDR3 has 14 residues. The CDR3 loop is CSANPGGIYNEQFF.

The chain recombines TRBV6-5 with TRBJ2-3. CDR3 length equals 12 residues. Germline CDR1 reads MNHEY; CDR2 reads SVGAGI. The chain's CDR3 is CASKTPTDTQYF.

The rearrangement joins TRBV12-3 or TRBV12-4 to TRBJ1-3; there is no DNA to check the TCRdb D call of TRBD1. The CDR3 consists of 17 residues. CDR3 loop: CASSLQGGLSSGNTIYF.

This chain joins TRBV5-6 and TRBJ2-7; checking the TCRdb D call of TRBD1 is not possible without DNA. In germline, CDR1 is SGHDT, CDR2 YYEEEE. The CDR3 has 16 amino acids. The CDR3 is CASSSFGMTGSYEQYF.

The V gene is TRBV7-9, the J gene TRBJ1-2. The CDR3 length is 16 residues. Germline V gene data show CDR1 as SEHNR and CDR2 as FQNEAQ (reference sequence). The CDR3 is CASSLSGISPNYGYTF.

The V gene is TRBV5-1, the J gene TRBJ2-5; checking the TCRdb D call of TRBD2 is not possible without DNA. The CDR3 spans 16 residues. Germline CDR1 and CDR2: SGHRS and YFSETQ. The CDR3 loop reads CASSFGGLAALETQYF.

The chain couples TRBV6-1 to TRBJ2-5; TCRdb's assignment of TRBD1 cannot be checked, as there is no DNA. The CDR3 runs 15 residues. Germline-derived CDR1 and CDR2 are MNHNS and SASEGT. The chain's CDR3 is CASERTGLALETQYF.

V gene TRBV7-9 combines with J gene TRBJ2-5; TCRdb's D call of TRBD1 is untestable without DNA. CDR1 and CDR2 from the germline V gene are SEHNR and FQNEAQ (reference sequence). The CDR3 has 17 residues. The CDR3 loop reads CASSAPSSGAIQETQYF.

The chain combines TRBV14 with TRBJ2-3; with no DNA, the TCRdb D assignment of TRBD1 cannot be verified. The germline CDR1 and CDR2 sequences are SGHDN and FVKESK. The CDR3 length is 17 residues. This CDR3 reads CASSPRQGIARTDTQYF.

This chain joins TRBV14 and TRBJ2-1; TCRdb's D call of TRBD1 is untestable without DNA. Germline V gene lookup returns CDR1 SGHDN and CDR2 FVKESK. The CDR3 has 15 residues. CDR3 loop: CASSLGDRTYNEQFF.

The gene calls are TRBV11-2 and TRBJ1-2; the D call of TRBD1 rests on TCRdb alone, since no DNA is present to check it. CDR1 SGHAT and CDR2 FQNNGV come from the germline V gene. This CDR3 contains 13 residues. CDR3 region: CASSLGGVLGYTF.

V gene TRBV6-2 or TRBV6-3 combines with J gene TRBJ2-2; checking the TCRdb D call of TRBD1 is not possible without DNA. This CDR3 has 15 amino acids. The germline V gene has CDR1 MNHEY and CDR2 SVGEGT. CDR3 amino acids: CASRRDRLNTGELFF.

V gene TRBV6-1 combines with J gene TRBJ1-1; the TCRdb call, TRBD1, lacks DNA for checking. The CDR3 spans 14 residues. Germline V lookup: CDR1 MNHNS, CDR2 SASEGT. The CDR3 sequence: CASSRQGRRTEAFF.

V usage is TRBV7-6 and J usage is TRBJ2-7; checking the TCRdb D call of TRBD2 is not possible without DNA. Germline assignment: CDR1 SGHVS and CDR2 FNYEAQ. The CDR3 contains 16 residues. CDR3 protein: CASSPGTSGGANEQYF.

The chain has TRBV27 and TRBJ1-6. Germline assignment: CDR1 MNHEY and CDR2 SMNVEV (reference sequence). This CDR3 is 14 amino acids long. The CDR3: CASPLSSYNSPLHF.